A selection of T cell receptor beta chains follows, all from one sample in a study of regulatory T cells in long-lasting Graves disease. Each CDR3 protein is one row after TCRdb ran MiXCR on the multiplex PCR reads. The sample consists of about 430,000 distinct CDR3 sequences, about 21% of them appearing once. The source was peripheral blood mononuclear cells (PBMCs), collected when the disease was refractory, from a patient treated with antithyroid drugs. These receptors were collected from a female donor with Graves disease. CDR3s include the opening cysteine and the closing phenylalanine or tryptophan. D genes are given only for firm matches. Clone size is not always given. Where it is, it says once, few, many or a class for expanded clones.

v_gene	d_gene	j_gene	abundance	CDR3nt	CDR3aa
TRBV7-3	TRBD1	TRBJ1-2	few	TGTGCCAGCTCGGAAGGGACAGCTGATGGCTACACCTTC	CASSEGTADGYTF
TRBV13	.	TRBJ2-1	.	TGTGCCAGCAGCTCCGAAGTCCTACCCTACAATGAGCAGTTCTTC	CASSSEVLPYNEQFF
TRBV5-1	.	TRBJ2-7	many	TGCGCCAGCAGCTTGGTGGGAGAGGTCGACGAGCAGTACTTC	CASSLVGEVDEQYF
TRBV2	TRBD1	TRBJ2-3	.	TGTGCCAGCAGTGGGTCAGGGGGCGCAGATACGCAGTATTTT	CASSGSGGADTQYF
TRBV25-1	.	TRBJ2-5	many	TGTGCCAGCAGCGACCTGTACCAAGAGACCCAGTACTTC	CASSDLYQETQYF
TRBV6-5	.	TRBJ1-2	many	TGTGCCAGCAGTTACTCGATTCCGGCCGGCTATGGCTACACCTTC	CASSYSIPAGYGYTF
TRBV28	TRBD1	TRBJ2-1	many	TGTGCCAGCAGTTCCGAACGACAGGGCTTGGATAGCTCCTACAATGAGCAGTTCTTC	CASSSERQGLDSSYNEQFF
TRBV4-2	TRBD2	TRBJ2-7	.	TGTGCCAGCAGCCAAGATAGGGGACTAGCTGCCCACGAGCAGTACTTC	CASSQDRGLAAHEQYF
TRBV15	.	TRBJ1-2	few	TGTGCCACCAGTCAGGGAAGGAGGGGTTATGGCTACACCTTC	CATSQGRRGYGYTF
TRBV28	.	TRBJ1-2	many	TGTGCCAGCACTCGGGACATCTACTATGGCTACACCTTC	CASTRDIYYGYTF
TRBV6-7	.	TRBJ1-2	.	TGTGCCAGCAGTTACTCGCGGTATGGCTACACCTTC	CASSYSRYGYTF
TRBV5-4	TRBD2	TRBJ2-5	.	TGTGCCAGCAGCCGTCGGACTAGCGGGAGAGGAGAGACCCAGTACTTC	CASSRRTSGRGETQYF
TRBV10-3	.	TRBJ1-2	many	TGTGCCATCAGGAGAGGACAGCAGAAAGGGTTCTCTTATGGCTACACCTTC	CAIRRGQQKGFSYGYTF
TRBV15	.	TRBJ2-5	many	TGTGCCACCAGCAGTGACCCAGGGAGAAAAGAGACCCAGTACTTC	CATSSDPGRKETQYF
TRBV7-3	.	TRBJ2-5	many	TGTGCCAGCAGCGGGCCAGGGGAAGAGACCCAGTACTTC	CASSGPGEETQYF
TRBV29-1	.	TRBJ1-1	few	TGCAGCGGAGGCGAAGGGGACGGAATGAACACTGAAGCTTTCTTT	CSGGEGDGMNTEAFF
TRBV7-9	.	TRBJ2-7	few	TGTGCCAGCGGGACTGTCCTATACGAGCAGTACTTC	CASGTVLYEQYF
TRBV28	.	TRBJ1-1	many	TGTGCCAGCAGACACGACAGCCCTGAAGCTTTCTTT	CASRHDSPEAFF
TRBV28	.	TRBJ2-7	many	TGTGCCACCTCTGAGGGAAAATACGAGCAGTACTTC	CATSEGKYEQYF
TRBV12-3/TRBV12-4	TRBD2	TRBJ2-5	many	TGTGCCAGCAGTTTTTCTAGCGGTGGAGAGACCCAGTACTTC	CASSFSSGGETQYF
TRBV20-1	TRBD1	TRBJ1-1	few	TGCAGTGCGACCTTGGGGACAGGGGGCGAGAAAGTTCTTTCGACTGAAGCTTTCTTT	CSATLGTGGEKVLSTEAFF
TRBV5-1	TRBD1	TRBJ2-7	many	TGCGCCAGCAGCTCGGGACAGTACGAGCAGTACTTC	CASSSGQYEQYF
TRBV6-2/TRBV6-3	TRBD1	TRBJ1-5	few	TGTGCCACCCTACAGGGGTTGAGCAATCAGCCCCAGCATTTT	CATLQGLSNQPQHF